The 29 T cell receptor beta chains listed next were all sequenced from one sample in a study of T-cell reconstitution after alpha-beta-depleted transplantation in children. Unique molecular identifiers were used in preparing the TCRbeta library. One entry per CDR3 protein results from TCRdb running MiXCR on the PCR reads. The sample includes some 600,000 distinct CDR3 sequences, roughly 13% of them seen just once. The sequencing here drew on PBMCs, mostly from graft donor cells, taken 360 days after TCRalphabeta/CD19-depleted stem cell transplant. These TCRs come from a male patient between 10 and 17 years old who had a stem cell transplant for acute myeloid leukemia, so the T cells may come from the graft donor.

The V call is TRBV25-1, the J call TRBJ1-1; 9 bases line up with TRBD1. V gave up 0 bases and J gave up 0 bases; unmatched junction bases: 5. In germline, CDR1 is MGHDK, CDR2 SYGVNS. The CDR3 length is 17 residues. CDR3 nucleotide sequence: TGTGCCAGCAGTGAATATGTCACAGGGGGCATGAACACTGAAGCTTTCTTT. Translated: CASSEYVTGGMNTEAFF.

The chain carries TRBV20-1 and TRBJ2-1; 8 nucleotides align to TRBD1. The germline gives CDR1 DFQATT, CDR2 SNEGSKA (reference sequence). The CDR3 spans 15 residues. After removal of 2 bases from V and 5 bases from J, the junction contained 8 bases not matched to a gene. Here the CDR3 reads CSARYLDRADNEQFF. CDR3 bases: TGCAGTGCTAGATATTTGGACAGGGCCGACAATGAGCAGTTCTTC.

V gene TRBV5-6 combines with J gene TRBJ2-1, with D perhaps TRBD2 (6 bases). Trimming left V 0 bases short and J 8 bases short, with 21 bases between. Germline loops: CDR1 SGHDT, CDR2 YYEEEE. CDR3 size: 17 residues. The DNA of the CDR3 is TGTGCCAGCAGCTTGGGGCTCCGGGACTCTCTCTGGGATGAGCAGTTCTTC. Amino acids: CASSLGLRDSLWDEQFF.

The chain is built from TRBV20-1 and TRBJ2-2; 11 bases agree with TRBD2. Trimming cost V 0 bases and J 7 bases; bases outside gene matches: 7. The CDR3 contains 16 residues. The germline V gene has CDR1 DFQATT and CDR2 SNEGSKA (reference sequence). This CDR3 is CSARDPSGGMGGELFF. CDR3 bases: TGCAGTGCTAGAGATCCTAGCGGGGGGATGGGCGGGGAGCTGTTTTTT.

This chain links TRBV29-1 with TRBJ2-3; D is possibly TRBD1 (7 bases). The CDR3 has 16 residues. Germline lookup yields CDR1 SQVTM and CDR2 ANQGSEA. Between the trimmed V and J ends, which lost 6 bases and 2 bases, there was a span of 21 bases. This chain's CDR3 is CSVPGGSGRTTDTQYF. Written as DNA, the CDR3 is TGCAGCGTCCCAGGGGGGTCCGGAAGGACCACAGATACGCAGTATTTT.

Only a few counts were recorded for this clonotype. The chain is built from TRBV5-3 and TRBJ2-1; 14 bases agree with TRBD2. TRBV5-3 is annotated as an ORF whose role is uncertain. The CDR3 spans 16 residues. The V and J ends lost 10 bases and 7 bases, in that order; junction bases with no gene match: 13. DNA of the CDR3: TGTGCCTCCGAGGGACTAGCGGGAGTCAGGGGTAATGAGCAGTTCTTC. It codes for CASEGLAGVRGNEQFF.

In this sample, this clonotype turned up a few times. The V gene is TRBV29-1, the J gene TRBJ2-7; possible D gene TRBD2, 7 bases. Germline assignment: CDR1 SQVTM and CDR2 ANQGSEA. V lost 5 bases and J 6 bases, leaving 20 bases between the germline ends. This CDR3 has 14 amino acids. CDR3: CSVRRGGFTGEQYF. For the CDR3, the DNA is TGCAGCGTTAGGAGGGGGGGCTTTACTGGCGAGCAGTACTTC.

CDR3 sequence (DNA): TGTGCCAGCAGCCAAGAGGGTTTTTTCTCCTACGAGCAGTACTTC. Protein product: CASSQEGFFSYEQYF. The gene calls are TRBV4-2 and TRBJ2-7; D is uncertain. Germline V gives CDR1 LGHNA, CDR2 YNFKEQ. The CDR3 length is 15 residues. Between the trimmed V and J ends, which lost 0 bases and 0 bases, there was a span of 9 bases.

This clonotype showed up just a few times. As DNA, the CDR3 is TGTGCCAGCAGCATTCCGGGCGAAAACATTCAGTACTTC. This sequence encodes CASSIPGENIQYF. The chain joins TRBV7-2 to TRBJ2-4, with unresolved D. CDR1 and CDR2 (germline): SGHTA, FQGNSA. The CDR3 runs 13 residues. V shed 5 bases and J shed 5 bases, with 10 bases lying between them.

The chain has TRBV7-2 and TRBJ1-2, with D unresolved. The V gene's germline CDR1 is SGHTA and CDR2 FQGNSA. V was cut by 5 bases and J by 0 bases, with 13 bases left in between. This CDR3 contains 15 residues. The CDR3: CASSPGGPTNYGYTF. CDR3 DNA sequence: TGTGCCAGCAGCCCAGGAGGGCCTACTAACTATGGCTACACCTTC.

The chain carries TRBV20-1 and TRBJ2-2; 12 positions agree with TRBD2. V shed 3 bases, J shed 4 bases, and the junction held 3 bases outside the gene matches. CDR3 length equals 15 residues. CDR1 and CDR2 from the germline V gene are DFQATT and SNEGSKA (reference sequence). CDR3 DNA: TGCAGTGCTAGCCCTAGCGGGAGGGGCACCGGGGAGCTGTTTTTT. Residues: CSASPSGRGTGELFF.

This clonotype was recorded at least ten times. The chain recombines TRBV28 with TRBJ2-5, with TRBD1 identical over 11 bases. Germline V lookup: CDR1 MDHEN, CDR2 SYDVKM. The junction had 6 bases not matched to a gene; V was cut back by 3 bases and J by 3 bases. CDR3 length: 16 residues. CDR3 region: CASSFDLGQGEETQYF. CDR3 sequence (DNA): TGTGCCAGCAGTTTCGATCTGGGACAGGGGGAAGAGACCCAGTACTTC.

This clonotype was recorded a few times. CDR3 nucleotides: TGTGCCAGCAGCCACTCTAGCGGGAGTAGGGCAGATACGCAGTATTTT. Amino acids: CASSHSSGSRADTQYF. This rearrangement joins TRBV7-8 to TRBJ2-3, with TRBD2 identical over 10 bases. With V trimmed by 5 bases and J by 4 bases, 9 bases remained unmatched. The CDR3 is 16 residues long. CDR1 and CDR2 from the germline V gene are SGHVS and FQNEAQ.

This clonotype was counted a few times. This rearrangement joins TRBV11-1 to TRBJ2-2; D assignment may be TRBD1 or TRBD2 (5 bases each). V was clipped by 1 base and J by 0 bases, with 15 bases between them. The CDR3 consists of 18 residues. Germline lookup yields CDR1 SGHAT and CDR2 FQDESV (reference sequence). CDR3 sequence reads: CASSLVRGATANTGELFF. The CDR3 DNA reads as TGTGCCAGCAGCTTAGTAAGAGGGGCTACTGCGAACACCGGGGAGCTGTTTTTT.

The rearrangement uses TRBV28 and TRBJ1-2; TRBD1 aligns across 7 bases. The V segment lost 6 bases and the J segment 0 bases; nucleotides outside the gene matches: 7. The CDR3 extends over 15 amino acids. Germline CDR1 reads MDHEN; CDR2 reads SYDVKM. CDR3 sequence reads: CASRATGAANYGYTF. The CDR3 bases are TGTGCCAGCAGGGCCACAGGGGCGGCTAACTATGGCTACACCTTC.

In its sample, this clonotype was seen many times. This chain uses TRBV12-3 or TRBV12-4 with TRBJ2-7; D gene unclear. CDR3 length: 14 amino acids. V lost 2 bases, J lost 1 base, and 9 bases lay in between. The CDR3: CASSLIGRSYEQYF. The CDR3 bases are TGTGCCAGCAGTTTAATCGGCAGATCCTACGAGCAGTACTTC.

This clonotype was recorded many times. The V and J genes are TRBV7-2 and TRBJ2-3; D might be TRBD2 (6 bases). CDR3 length: 16 residues. V was clipped by 1 base and J by 5 bases, with 16 bases between them. CDR1 SGHTA and CDR2 FQGNSA come from the germline V gene. CDR3 nucleotide sequence: TGTGCCAGCAGCTTAGGGTGGGGGGTACTTGAAGATACGCAGTATTTT. Translating it yields CASSLGWGVLEDTQYF. The full variable domain, rest sourced from reference TRBV7-2 and TRBJ2-3, is GAGVSQSPSNKVTEKGKDVELRCDPISGHTALYWYRQSLGQGLEFLIYFQGNSAPDKSGLPSDRFSAERTGGSVSTLTIQRTQQEDSAVYLCASSLGWGVLEDTQYFGPGTRLTVL.

The rearrangement joins TRBV6-4 to TRBJ2-3, with TRBD2 matching 7 bases. Germline trimming cut 3 bases from V and 7 bases from J; bases unmatched to any gene: 13. CDR1 MRHNA and CDR2 SNTAGT come from the germline V gene. This CDR3 is built from 16 residues. Written as DNA, the CDR3 is TGTGCCAGCAGTGAGCAAAGCGGGATACCGCGATATACGCAGTATTTT. It encodes CASSEQSGIPRYTQYF.

Ten or more counts support this clonotype. This sequence joins TRBV7-3 and TRBJ2-1; TRBD2 matches at 13 bases. The CDR3 has 15 residues. CDR1 is SGHTA and CDR2 is FQGTGA in the germline V gene. J lost 10 bases, V lost 4 bases, and 7 bases had no gene match. This chain's CDR3 is CASSSRTSGSGEQFF. In DNA, the CDR3 is TGTGCCAGCAGCTCCCGGACTAGCGGGAGTGGAGAGCAGTTCTTC.

This clonotype came up a few times. The chain employs TRBV18 and TRBJ2-7, with D perhaps matching TRBD1 (5 bases). V was shortened by 6 bases and J by 6 bases, with 15 bases between the two germline ends. Germline CDR1 KGHSH, CDR2 LQKENI. This CDR3 comprises 13 residues. The CDR3 protein is CASSLKGKVEQYF. The CDR3 DNA reads as TGTGCCAGCTCTCTTAAGGGGAAGGTCGAGCAGTACTTC.

The chain combines TRBV5-1 with TRBJ1-3, with 7 bases fitting TRBD1. J was trimmed by 4 bases and V by 4 bases; bases with no gene match: 5. CDR1 and CDR2 (germline): SGHRS, YFSETQ. This CDR3 comprises 14 residues. The CDR3, as DNA: TGCGCCAGCAGCCTAGACAGGGTCGGAAACACCATATATTTT. The encoded protein is CASSLDRVGNTIYF.

This clonotype was recorded once. The rearrangement links TRBV6-1 to TRBJ1-1; D gene unclear. The CDR3 totals 16 residues. With 2 bases removed from V and 1 base from J, the gap between germline ends came to 14 bases. The germline V gene encodes CDR1 MNHNS and CDR2 SASEGT. As DNA, the CDR3 is TGTGCCAGCAGTGAACTCGAAGCGGGTCCGAACACTGAAGCTTTCTTT. The encoded protein is CASSELEAGPNTEAFF.

The genes are TRBV7-2 and TRBJ1-1; D gene ambiguous. Trimming took off 2 bases at V and 4 bases at J, with 8 bases between the two ends. The CDR3 contains 13 residues. Germline CDR1 is SGHTA and CDR2 is FQGNSA. The CDR3 region is CASSLKRTTEAFF. The CDR3 DNA is TGTGCCAGCAGCTTAAAGCGGACCACTGAAGCTTTCTTT.

The chain employs TRBV5-5 and TRBJ2-2; TRBD2 aligns across 8 bases. This CDR3 comprises 17 residues. Germline trimming cut 0 bases from V and 0 bases from J; bases unmatched to any gene: 4. The germline V gene has CDR1 SGHKS and CDR2 YYEKEE (reference sequence). CDR3 protein: CASSLVPGGANTGELFF. The CDR3 region has the DNA TGTGCCAGCAGCTTGGTCCCGGGGGGGGCGAACACCGGGGAGCTGTTTTTT.

CDR3 amino acids: CAIRTRTGLGYEQYF. The CDR3 bases are TGTGCCATCAGGACTAGGACAGGTTTGGGATACGAGCAGTACTTC. The V gene is TRBV10-3, the J gene TRBJ2-7; tentatively, D is TRBD1 (7 bases). Germline loops: CDR1 ENHRY, CDR2 SYGVKD. CDR3 size: 15 residues. The V gene lost 6 bases and the J gene lost 4 bases, with 19 bases spanning the gap.

This sequence joins TRBV29-1 and TRBJ2-3, with D uncertain. The CDR3 runs to 12 residues. The germline V gene encodes CDR1 SQVTM and CDR2 ANQGSEA. V was clipped by 7 bases and J by 3 bases, with 11 bases between them. The CDR3 DNA sequence: TGCAGCGAAGAACATAGGACAGATACGCAGTATTTT. This translates into CSEEHRTDTQYF.

The CDR3 nucleotides read TGTGCCTGGAGTGACGAGGGACAGGGCACAGATACGCAGTATTTT. Protein: CAWSDEGQGTDTQYF. The V call is TRBV30, the J call TRBJ2-3; 8 bases are a match to TRBD1. The V segment lost 1 base and the J segment 1 base; nucleotides outside the gene matches: 4. In germline, CDR1 is GTSNPN, CDR2 SVGIG (reference sequence). The CDR3 is 15 residues long.

This clonotype appeared a few times. V gene TRBV25-1 combines with J gene TRBJ2-7; D gene uncertain. This CDR3 has 15 residues. Germline CDR1 reads MGHDK; CDR2 reads SYGVNS. The V and J ends lost 2 bases and 5 bases respectively, with 16 bases between them. The CDR3 spells CASSEGRSFVDEQYF. In DNA form, the CDR3 reads TGTGCCAGCAGTGAAGGTAGGAGCTTCGTCGACGAGCAGTACTTC.

This clonotype was counted ten times or more. This chain joins TRBV28 and TRBJ2-3, with 9 bases fitting TRBD2. With 6 bases clipped from V and 2 bases from J, the junction kept 15 bases outside the gene matches. The germline V gene encodes CDR1 MDHEN and CDR2 SYDVKM. This CDR3 is 18 amino acids long. The CDR3 region has the DNA TGTGCCAGCAGCCTCTATCTGACTAGCGGCGATCTCACAGATACGCAGTATTTT. Its translation: CASSLYLTSGDLTDTQYF.